The sample holds a few counts of the clone carrying this TCR beta chain. What it recognizes is unknown. The data derive from a study of radiation and T cells in renal cell carcinoma. Broader study findings: Irradiated tumors held more dominant CDR3 motifs than control tumors.

Described treatment: treatment-naive control, cytoreductive nephrectomy. Assay used: immunoSEQ multiplex PCR; TCRdb lists only in-frame clones, some missing. The profile shows some 25,000 clones, roughly 60% of them singletons. V lost 3 bases to trimming and J lost 2 bases; unmatched junction nucleotides: 4. The germline gives CDR1 GTSNPN, CDR2 SVGIG (reference sequence). The length of the CDR3 is 15 residues. V usage is TRBV30 and J usage is TRBJ1-6; 7 bases are a match to TRBD1. This specimen was tumor tissue, taken from a patient whose treatment was nephrectomy without radiotherapy. The receptor's source is a man aged 40-49 years with renal cell carcinoma. The chain's CDR3 is CAWRRGGPYNSPLHF. Written as DNA, the CDR3 is TGTGCCTGGAGGAGAGGGGGCCCCTATAATTCACCCCTCCACTTT.